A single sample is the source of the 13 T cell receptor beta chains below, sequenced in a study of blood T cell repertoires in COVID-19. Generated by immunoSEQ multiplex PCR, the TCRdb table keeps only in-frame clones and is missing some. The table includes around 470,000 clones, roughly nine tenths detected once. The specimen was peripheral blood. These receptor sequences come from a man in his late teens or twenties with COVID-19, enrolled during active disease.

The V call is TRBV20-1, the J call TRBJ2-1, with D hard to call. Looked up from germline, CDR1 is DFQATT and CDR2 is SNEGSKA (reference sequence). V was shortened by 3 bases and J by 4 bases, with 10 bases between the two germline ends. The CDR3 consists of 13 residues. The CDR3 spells CSASGRRYNEQFF. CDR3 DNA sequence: TGCAGTGCTAGTGGTCGGAGATACAATGAGCAGTTCTTC.

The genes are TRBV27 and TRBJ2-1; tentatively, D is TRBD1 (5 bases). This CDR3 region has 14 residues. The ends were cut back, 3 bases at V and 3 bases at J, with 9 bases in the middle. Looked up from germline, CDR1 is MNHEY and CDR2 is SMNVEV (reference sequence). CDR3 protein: CASSLGHNYNEQFF. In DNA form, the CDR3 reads TGTGCCAGCAGTTTGGGGCATAACTACAATGAGCAGTTCTTC.

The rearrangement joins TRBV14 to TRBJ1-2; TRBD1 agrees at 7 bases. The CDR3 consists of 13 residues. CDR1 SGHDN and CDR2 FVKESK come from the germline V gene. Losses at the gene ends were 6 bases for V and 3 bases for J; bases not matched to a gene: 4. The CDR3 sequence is CASRTGSDYGYTF. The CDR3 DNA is TGTGCCAGCAGGACAGGGTCCGACTATGGCTACACCTTC.

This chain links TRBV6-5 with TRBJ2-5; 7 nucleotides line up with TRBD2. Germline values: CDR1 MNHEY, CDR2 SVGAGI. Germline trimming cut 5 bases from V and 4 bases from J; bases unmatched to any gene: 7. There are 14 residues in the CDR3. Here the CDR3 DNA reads TGTGCCAGCAGTAACGGGGGGTCGGGAGAGACCCAGTACTTC. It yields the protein CASSNGGSGETQYF.

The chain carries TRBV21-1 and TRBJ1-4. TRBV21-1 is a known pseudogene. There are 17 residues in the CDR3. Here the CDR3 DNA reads TGTGCCAGCAGCAAAGGTACGGAGTTAGCAACTAATGAAAAACTGTTTTTT. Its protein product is CASSKGTELATNEKLFF.

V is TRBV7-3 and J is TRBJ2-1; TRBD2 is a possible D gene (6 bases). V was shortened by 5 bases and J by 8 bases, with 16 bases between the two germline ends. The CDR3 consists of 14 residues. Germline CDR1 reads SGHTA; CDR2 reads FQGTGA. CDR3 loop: CASSMGPGEDEQFF. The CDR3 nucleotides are TGTGCCAGCAGCATGGGGCCGGGAGAGGATGAGCAGTTCTTC.

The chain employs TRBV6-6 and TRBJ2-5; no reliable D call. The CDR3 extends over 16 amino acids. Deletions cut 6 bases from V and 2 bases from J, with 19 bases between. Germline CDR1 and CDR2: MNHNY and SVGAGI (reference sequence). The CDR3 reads CASSPYVRSRQETQYF. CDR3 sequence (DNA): TGTGCCAGCAGCCCCTACGTGCGTAGTCGACAAGAGACCCAGTACTTC.

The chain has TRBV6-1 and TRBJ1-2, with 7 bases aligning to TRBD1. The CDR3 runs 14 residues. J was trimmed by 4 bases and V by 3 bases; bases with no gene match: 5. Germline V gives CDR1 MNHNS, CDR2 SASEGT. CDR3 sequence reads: CASSEVRDSYGYTF. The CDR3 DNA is TGTGCCAGCAGTGAGGTTAGGGACAGCTATGGCTACACCTTC.

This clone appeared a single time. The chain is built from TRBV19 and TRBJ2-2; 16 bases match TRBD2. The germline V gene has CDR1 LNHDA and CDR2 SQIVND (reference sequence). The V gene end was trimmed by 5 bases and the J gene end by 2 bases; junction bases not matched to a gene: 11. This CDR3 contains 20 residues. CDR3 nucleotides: TGTGCCAGTAGTCTTACCGGGACTAGCGGGGGGGCGTTTAACACCGGGGAGCTGTTTTTT. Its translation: CASSLTGTSGGAFNTGELFF.

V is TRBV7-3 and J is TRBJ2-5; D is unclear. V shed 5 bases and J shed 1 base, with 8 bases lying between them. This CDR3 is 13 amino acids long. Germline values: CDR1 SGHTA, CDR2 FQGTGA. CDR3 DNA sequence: TGTGCCAGCAGCCCGAGTCCCCAAGAGACCCAGTACTTC. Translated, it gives CASSPSPQETQYF.

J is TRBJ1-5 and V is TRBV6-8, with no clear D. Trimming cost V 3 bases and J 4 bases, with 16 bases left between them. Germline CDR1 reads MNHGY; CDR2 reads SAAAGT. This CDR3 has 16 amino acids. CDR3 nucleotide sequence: TGTGCCAGCAGTTATCCCCGGCGGTTTTTTAATCAGCCCCAGCATTTT. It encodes CASSYPRRFFNQPQHF.

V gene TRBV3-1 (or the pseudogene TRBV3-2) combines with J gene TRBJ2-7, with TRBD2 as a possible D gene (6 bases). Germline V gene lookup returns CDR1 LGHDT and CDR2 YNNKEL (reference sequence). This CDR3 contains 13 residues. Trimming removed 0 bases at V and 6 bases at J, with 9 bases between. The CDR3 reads CASSQDRRGEQYF. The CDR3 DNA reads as TGTGCCAGCAGCCAAGATAGGCGGGGCGAGCAGTACTTC.

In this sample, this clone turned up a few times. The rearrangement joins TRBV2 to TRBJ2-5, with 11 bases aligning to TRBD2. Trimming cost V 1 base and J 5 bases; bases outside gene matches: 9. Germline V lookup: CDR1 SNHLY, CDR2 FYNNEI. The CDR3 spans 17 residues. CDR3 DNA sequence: TGTGCCAGCAGTGAAGGGTGGTTAGCGGGAGGGCCGGAGACCCAGTACTTC. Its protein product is CASSEGWLAGGPETQYF. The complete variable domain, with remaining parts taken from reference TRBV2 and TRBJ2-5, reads EPEVTQTPSHQVTQMGQEVILRCVPISNHLYFYWYRQILGQKVEFLVSFYNNEISEKSEIFDDQFSVERPDGSNFTLKIRSTKLEDSAMYFCASSEGWLAGGPETQYFGPGTRLLVL.